This paragraph reports one T cell receptor beta chain. Which antigen it targets is not known. No base qualities exist here, and no much larger clone lies one base off it. Synthetic TCR analog templates were spiked into each PCR so that absolute template abundance could be estimated from read counts. The immunoSEQ assay was used to amplify TCRbeta CDR3 regions from genomic DNA with bias-controlled V and J gene primers. Rearranged TCRbeta segments were sequenced at approximately 20X coverage. The source study handled its data this way. Clustering was used to correct sequencing errors, and CDR3s were annotated against IMGT to assign V, D and J genes. Downstream analyses used only productive TCRbeta rearrangements, leaving out any out-of-frame or stop-codon sequences. To compute clonality, Shannon entropy was normalized by the log of the number of unique productive sequences and then subtracted from one. Clones differing between time points or between blood and tumor were identified by Fisher's exact test with Benjamini-Hochberg correction at adjusted p below 0.01. What TCRdb holds here is the immuneACCESS table cut down to in-frame rearrangements. Part of the clones is not present; checked against another copy, under half of the missing clones reflect an unresolved V gene, and the others are unexplained. That table gives V, J and clone size, and the DNA gave D and trimming. The sample table shows 98,000 or so clones, and around 89% are seen once. 1.6% of the sample is in the top ten clones.

This specimen belongs to a study of PD-L1 blockade in urothelial cancer (dated by TCRdb to 2015 to 2018). In the study overall: All patients started therapy in about 2014 and received atezolizumab 1,200 mg intravenously every 3 weeks. About 85% of the roughly 29 patients were males with bladder-origin urothelial cancer, and about 65% of the roughly 30 reported a prior smoking history. An ECOG performance status of 0 or 1 was recorded for the patients, and 0 to 3 prior chemotherapy regimens had been received by the patients. Blood samples were analyzed at two time points: 3 weeks after treatment start (second dose) and 6 weeks after treatment start. Blood samples yielded a median of around 150,000 T cells and tens of thousands of unique TCRs, with median clonality 0.080. An exploratory multi-omic analysis was conducted of the somatic, immune and clinical correlates of response to PD-L1 blockade with atezolizumab in urothelial cancer. Pretreatment tumor samples, along with matched peripheral blood serially collected before and after atezolizumab treatment, were subjected to TCR sequencing. Progression-free survival longer than 6 months counted as durable clinical benefit, and TCR features were additionally tested against both progression-free and overall survival. In the same patients who had TCR sequencing, pretreatment tumors also underwent whole exome sequencing and RNA sequencing. Durable clinical benefit was achieved by nine patients but not by the remaining 20. Pretreatment blood TCR-seq was available for 27 to 30 patients, at least one posttreatment blood collection was obtained for some 25 patients, and tumor TCR-seq was available for some 25 patients. The full study reports these points: At 3 weeks after the start of treatment, tumor-associated TCR clones in peripheral blood had expanded more in patients with durable benefit (n ≈ 24, p = 0.022). Small sample size (n ≈ 30) and many exploratory analyses mean the results are intended to be hypothesis-generating. A pretreatment peripheral blood TCR clonality below the median was linked to improved progression-free and overall survival.

The time point label of this sample denotes: pretreatment peripheral blood. The cohort included roughly 29 patients with locally advanced or metastatic urothelial carcinoma who were treated at Memorial Sloan Kettering on a trial protocol. Peripheral blood mononuclear cells were collected pretreatment and during treatment, with between 1 and 8 total time points per patient. The Qiagen DNeasy Blood extraction kit was used to purify genomic DNA from total PBMCs and tumor samples. Collected pretreatment and during treatment, PBMCs were isolated and stored as previously described. The clonotype originates from a man aged 55 to 70 with urothelial cancer. The input for sequencing was PBMCs, taken around atezolizumab (anti-PD-L1) treatment.

The nucleotide sequence is TGTGCCAGCAGTTACGTAGGAGGTCGCGAGCAGTACTTC. Its coded protein is CASSYVGGREQYF. The chain uses TRBV6-6 and TRBJ2-7; the best D guess is TRBD2, with 5 bases matching. The CDR3 starts with the cysteine, ends with the phenylalanine, and has 13 residues. The read is trimmed to its CDR3 DNA, 39 bases read in frame from base 1. The germline V gene encodes CDR1 MNHNY and CDR2 SVGAGI (reference sequence). The trim is 2 bases for V and 6 bases for J, with a gap of 11 bases between the germline ends.